The 27 T cell receptor beta chains given below trace back to one sample, sequenced in a study of CD8 T cells in ankylosing spondylitis. Study-level results: Made up of about eight highly homologous variants, a TCR beta motif appeared characteristic of ankylosing spondylitis blood.

TCRdb re-derived calls from the 5' RACE reads in MiXCR, one entry per CDR3 protein. The sample yields about 90,000 distinct CDR3 sequences, around 8.3% seen once. No cognate antigen is known for these TCRs. The sample was blood, either unsorted or a sorted T cell fraction (not recorded which). The receptors were sampled from a male donor with ankylosing spondylitis.

The chain links TRBV6-1 to TRBJ2-7, with 11 nucleotides matching TRBD2. This CDR3 has 14 residues. Germline lookup yields CDR1 MNHNS and CDR2 SASEGT. V was pared by 7 bases and J by 3 bases, with 5 bases of the junction left unmatched. CDR3 amino acids: CASTRLAGNYEQYV. In nucleotides, the CDR3 is TGTGCCAGCACCCGACTAGCGGGGAACTACGAGCAGTACGTC.

This clonotype was counted ten times or more. This chain uses TRBV7-9 with TRBJ2-1, with 11 nucleotides matching TRBD2. V lost 5 bases to trimming and J lost 2 bases; unmatched junction nucleotides: 8. The CDR3 totals 17 residues. Germline V lookup: CDR1 SEHNR, CDR2 FQNEAQ (reference sequence). The CDR3 bases are TGTGCCAGCAGCCCCACAGGACTAGCGGGTCCCTACAATGAGCAGTTCTTC. Translation: CASSPTGLAGPYNEQFF. Combining the CDR3 with reference TRBV7-9 and TRBJ2-1 gives the whole variable domain DTGVSQNPRHKITKRGQNVTFRCDPISEHNRLYWYRQTLGQGPEFLTYFQNEAQLEKSRLLSDRFSAERPKGSFSTLEIQRTEQGDSAMYLCASSPTGLAGPYNEQFFGPGTRLTVL.

Ten or more counts support this clonotype. The genes are TRBV7-8 and TRBJ2-5; 9 nucleotides align to TRBD1. Per germline, CDR1 SGHVS and CDR2 FQNEAQ. The CDR3 totals 15 residues. V gave up 5 bases and J gave up 4 bases; unmatched junction bases: 8. In DNA form, the CDR3 reads TGTGCCAGCAGCCTGGGACAGGGATTCCGAGAGACCCAGTACTTC. It is translated as CASSLGQGFRETQYF.

The chain couples TRBV7-6 to TRBJ2-1; D is perhaps TRBD1 or TRBD2 (5 bases each). Per the germline V gene, CDR1 is SGHVS and CDR2 is FNYEAQ. Trimming took 5 bases from V and 1 from J, leaving 15 bases between them. This CDR3 has 16 residues. The CDR3 is CASSPGSGSSYNEQFF. For the CDR3, the DNA is TGTGCCAGCAGCCCAGGGAGCGGCAGTTCCTACAATGAGCAGTTCTTC.

Ten or more counts support this clonotype. The CDR3 nucleotides read TGTGCCAGCGTAGACAGCTCCTATAGCACAGATACGCAGTATTTT. This translates into CASVDSSYSTDTQYF. The gene calls are TRBV2 and TRBJ2-3, with D tentatively TRBD1 (5 bases). This CDR3 contains 15 residues. Trimming took 8 bases from V and 0 from J, leaving 15 bases between them. CDR1 and CDR2 from the germline V gene are SNHLY and FYNNEI.

This clonotype was counted a few times. At one end the junction does not follow the germline gene, possibly because of a read error. The chain couples TRBV7-6 to TRBJ2-1; TRBD2 matches 9 bases. There are 16 residues in the CDR3. Germline V gives CDR1 SGHVS, CDR2 FNYEAQ. The CDR3 is CASSIAGVSSYNEQFF. In DNA, the CDR3 is TGTGCCAGCAGCATAGCGGGAGTAAGCTCCTACAATGAGCAGTTCTTC.

This clonotype showed up just a few times. This chain uses TRBV28 with TRBJ2-2, with TRBD1 as a possible D gene (5 bases). The V gene lost 1 base and the J gene lost 0 bases, with 9 bases spanning the gap. This CDR3 has 16 amino acids. Germline CDR1 and CDR2: MDHEN and SYDVKM. CDR3 loop: CASSLLAGSNTGELFF. The CDR3 DNA follows: TGTGCCAGCAGTTTATTGGCAGGGTCGAACACCGGGGAGCTGTTTTTT. The full variable domain, rest sourced from reference TRBV28 and TRBJ2-2, is DVKVTQSSRYLVKRTGEKVFLECVQDMDHENMFWYRQDPGLGLRLIYFSYDVKMKEKGDIPEGYSVSREKKERFSLILESASTNQTSMYLCASSLLAGSNTGELFFGEGSRLTVL.

A word on this clonotype: The junction shows a germline mismatch at one end, possibly a read error. The chain couples TRBV5-6 to TRBJ1-2; a possible D gene is TRBD1 (5 bases). The germline V gene encodes CDR1 SGHDT and CDR2 YYEEEE. This CDR3 spans 16 amino acids. The CDR3 loop reads CAISPRSGEFGYGYTF. The CDR3 DNA is TGTGCCATCAGCCCTAGGTCGGGGGAATTCGGCTATGGCTACACCTTC.

This clonotype was detected only a few times. This chain connects TRBV11-2 to TRBJ2-2; D gene uncertain. This CDR3 region has 15 residues. Germline V CDR1 and CDR2: SGHAT, FQNNGV. V lost 3 bases to trimming and J lost 0 bases, with 8 bases between them. CDR3 protein: CASSLHATNTGELFF. CDR3 bases: TGTGCCAGCAGCTTGCACGCTACGAACACCGGGGAGCTGTTTTTT.

This clonotype has more than one count but fewer than ten. The chain joins TRBV7-8 to TRBJ1-1; a weak D match, TRBD1 (5 bases). V shed 7 bases and J shed 2 bases, with 14 bases lying between them. The CDR3 extends over 14 amino acids. The germline V gene encodes CDR1 SGHVS and CDR2 FQNEAQ. For the CDR3, the DNA is TGTGCCAGCACCAACCCGGACACCAACACTGAAGCTTTCTTT. This codes for CASTNPDTNTEAFF.

CDR3 in DNA: TGTGCCAGCAGCCCCGGGCCGTCCTTTACCACAGATACGCAGTATTTT. This gives the protein CASSPGPSFTTDTQYF. The V gene is TRBV7-9, the J gene TRBJ2-3, with D hard to call. Trimming took off 5 bases at V and 2 bases at J, with 17 bases between the two ends. Germline V gives CDR1 SEHNR, CDR2 FQNEAQ (reference sequence). The CDR3 runs 16 residues.

This clonotype rates as medium-sized (0.01 to 0.1%). This CDR3 is CASSSSGQRDEQYV. The CDR3 bases are TGTGCCAGCAGTTCTAGCGGACAGCGAGACGAGCAGTACGTC. V and J are TRBV7-9 and TRBJ2-7; TRBD2 is a possible D gene (7 bases). CDR3 size: 14 residues. CDR1 and CDR2 from the germline V gene are SEHNR and FQNEAQ (reference sequence). With 6 bases removed from V and 5 bases from J, the gap between germline ends came to 17 bases.

This sequence joins TRBV12-3 or TRBV12-4 and TRBJ2-1; D uncertain. V gave up 6 bases and J gave up 8 bases, with 14 bases separating them. The CDR3 is 13 amino acids. The CDR3 DNA reads TGTGCCAGCAGCCCCTATCTTACCGATGAGCAGTTCTTC. This gives the protein CASSPYLTDEQFF.

This clonotype was detected only a few times. The DNA for the CDR3 is TGCGCCAGCAGCCAAGATCGGTCTACATACTACGAGCAGTACGTC. It yields the protein CASSQDRSTYYEQYV. The rearrangement uses TRBV4-1 and TRBJ2-7; unclear D gene. Germline V gene lookup returns CDR1 MGHRA and CDR2 YSYEKL. Trimming cost V 0 bases and J 3 bases, with 12 bases left between them. This CDR3 has 15 amino acids.

This clonotype appeared a few times. This chain uses TRBV24-1 with TRBJ2-3; TRBD2 matches at 8 bases. The CDR3 sequence is 15 residues long. With V trimmed by 5 bases and J by 1 base, 4 bases remained unmatched. Germline V gene lookup returns CDR1 KGHDR and CDR2 SFDVKD. In DNA, the CDR3 is TGTGCCACCAGTGTCTGGCGGGAGGGCACAGATACGCAGTATTTT. It translates to CATSVWREGTDTQYF.

This clonotype came up many times. The V gene is TRBV4-2, the J gene TRBJ2-1; weak D call: TRBD1 (6 bases). Germline V gives CDR1 LGHNA, CDR2 YNFKEQ. V lost 0 bases and J 5 bases, leaving 8 bases between the germline ends. This CDR3 region has 14 residues. The CDR3 reads CASSQDPGDNEQFF. The CDR3 DNA reads as TGTGCCAGCAGCCAAGATCCAGGGGACAATGAGCAGTTCTTC.

This clonotype turned up a few times. V and J are TRBV12-3 or TRBV12-4 and TRBJ2-1; D call uncertain. This CDR3 has 12 residues. Trimming cost V 5 bases and J 15 bases, with 17 bases left between them. CDR3 DNA: TGTGCCAGCAGTATGGGCCAAAAAGCTTGGTTCTTC. It codes for CASSMGQKAWFF.

The chain employs TRBV9 and TRBJ2-1; 10 bases agree with TRBD2. V dropped 2 bases and J dropped 7; count of bases not matched to a gene: 12. The CDR3 is made up of 17 amino acids. Per the germline V gene, CDR1 is SGDLS and CDR2 is YYNGEE. CDR3 sequence reads: CASSVGLSGRAQNEQFF. The CDR3 bases are TGTGCCAGCAGCGTGGGTTTAAGCGGGAGGGCTCAAAATGAGCAGTTCTTC.

This clonotype was seen only a few times. CDR3 sequence reads: CASCAIAGEGVDTQYF. The CDR3 coding sequence is TGTGCCAGCTGTGCGATAGCGGGAGAAGGTGTTGATACGCAGTATTTT. The chain is built from TRBV6-1 and TRBJ2-3; the match to TRBD2 covers 9 bases. The CDR3 is 16 amino acids. The V gene end was trimmed by 8 bases and the J gene end by 6 bases; junction bases not matched to a gene: 15. The germline CDR1 and CDR2 sequences are MNHNS and SASEGT.

This clonotype was detected a few times. The chain uses TRBV20-1 and TRBJ1-1; possible D gene TRBD1, 6 bases. V shed 5 bases and J shed 11 bases, with 21 bases lying between them. Germline V gene lookup returns CDR1 DFQATT and CDR2 SNEGSKA (reference sequence). CDR3 length: 13 residues. The DNA for the CDR3 is TGCAGTGCTCGACCCTTGGGACAAATTGAGGCTTTCTTT. As protein: CSARPLGQIEAFF.

This chain connects TRBV15 to TRBJ1-1; possible D gene TRBD1, 5 bases. Trimming left V 2 bases short and J 1 base short, with 11 bases between. The CDR3 runs 15 residues. Germline V gives CDR1 LNHNV, CDR2 YYDKDF (reference sequence). CDR3 DNA sequence: TGTGCCACCAGCAGACCGGGACGGGGGAACACTGAAGCTTTCTTT. This encodes CATSRPGRGNTEAFF.

Ten or more counts support this clonotype. The chain is built from TRBV27 and TRBJ1-2; 8 nucleotides align to TRBD1. The CDR3 totals 14 residues. Trimming cost V 4 bases and J 2 bases; bases outside gene matches: 3. In germline, CDR1 is MNHEY, CDR2 SMNVEV (reference sequence). The CDR3 region is CASSWHRGNYGYTF. CDR3 sequence (DNA): TGTGCCAGCAGTTGGCACAGGGGGAACTATGGCTACACCTTC.

This clonotype was detected only a few times. Germline and junction disagree at one end, which may indicate a read error. The J gene is TRBJ1-3, the V gene TRBV12-3 or TRBV12-4, with TRBD1 identical over 7 bases. The CDR3 has 13 residues. DNA for the CDR3: TGTGCCAGCAGCCCTTCCACGACAGGGAAAACACATTTT. This codes for CASSPSTTGKTHF.

CDR3 nucleotides: TGTGCTAGTGGCTTTACTAGGGCGAACACCGGGGAGCTGTTTTTT. Protein sequence: CASGFTRANTGELFF. This rearrangement joins TRBV12-5 to TRBJ2-2, with D tentatively TRBD2 (5 bases). The CDR3 loop spans 15 amino acids. Looked up from germline, CDR1 is LGHNT and CDR2 is FRNRAP. Trimming took 6 bases from V and 0 from J, leaving 11 bases between them.

On this clonotype: Possible read error: a much larger clone is one base away. The rearrangement joins TRBV7-9 to TRBJ2-1, with 10 bases that match TRBD2. Trimming cost V 3 bases and J 9 bases; bases outside gene matches: 5. The CDR3 is 14 amino acids. CDR1 SEHNR and CDR2 FQNEAQ come from the germline V gene (reference sequence). CDR3 in DNA: TGTGCCAGCAGCTTCACTAGCGGGGTGGCTGAGCAGTTCTTC. It specifies CASSFTSGVAEQFF.

The table lists this clonotype with a few counts. The V and J genes are TRBV5-6 and TRBJ2-1; no firm D call. V dropped 2 bases and J dropped 7 bases, with 10 bases sitting between them. From germline, CDR1 is SGHDT and CDR2 YYEEEE. This CDR3 comprises 13 residues. CDR3 amino acids: CASSFWNGNEQFF. The CDR3 DNA is TGTGCCAGCAGCTTCTGGAACGGTAATGAGCAGTTCTTC.

This clonotype has just a few counts. The chain joins TRBV5-6 to TRBJ2-3; no firm D call. Germline V lookup: CDR1 SGHDT, CDR2 YYEEEE. Trimming shortened V by 2 bases and J by 0 bases, and 10 bases separated the two germline ends. The CDR3 is 15 amino acids. In DNA, the CDR3 is TGTGCCAGCAGCTTAGCCCTGGGTAGCACAGATACGCAGTATTTT. It is translated as CASSLALGSTDTQYF. The full variable domain, in which reference TRBV5-6 and TRBJ2-3 provide the parts outside the CDR3, is DAGVTQSPTHLIKTRGQQVTLRCSPKSGHDTVSWYQQALGQGPQFIFQYYEEEERQRGNFPDRFSGHQFPNYSSELNVNALLLGDSALYLCASSLALGSTDTQYFGPGTRLTVL.